This T cell receptor (beta chain) was identified in a study of shared clonotypes between healthy human individuals. Authors' processing steps: Filtering differed, since immunoSEQ gave only junction sequences and no quality scores. Sequencing was performed with immunoSEQ multiplex PCR; in TCRdb, only in-frame clones are kept and a portion is missing. That table is the source of V, J and clone size, and D and trimming were worked out from the DNA. The data contain under 1,900,000 clones, around 98.5% of them singletons. V dropped 6 bases and J dropped 2 bases, with 10 bases sitting between them. Germline-derived CDR1 and CDR2 are SQVTM and ANQGSEA. This CDR3 spans 13 amino acids. Study-wide results and caveats: Generation probabilities were higher for clonotypes shared across all four sorted-subset donors than for unshared ones. Researchers found naive subsets generally carried larger estimated richness than memory subsets.

Negatively enriched CD4+ T cells were divided by CD45RA into naive and memory. As for this clone: The antigen remains unidentified.

The sequence was collected from a man aged 25-40 years in good health. Input material: naive CD4+ T cells sorted from blood. The subset denotes: CD45RA+ positively selected. V is TRBV29-1 and J is TRBJ2-2, with D tentatively TRBD1 (6 bases). The DNA for the CDR3 is TGCAGCGTCAACAGGGCCAACACCGGGGAGCTGTTTTTT. This translates into CSVNRANTGELFF.